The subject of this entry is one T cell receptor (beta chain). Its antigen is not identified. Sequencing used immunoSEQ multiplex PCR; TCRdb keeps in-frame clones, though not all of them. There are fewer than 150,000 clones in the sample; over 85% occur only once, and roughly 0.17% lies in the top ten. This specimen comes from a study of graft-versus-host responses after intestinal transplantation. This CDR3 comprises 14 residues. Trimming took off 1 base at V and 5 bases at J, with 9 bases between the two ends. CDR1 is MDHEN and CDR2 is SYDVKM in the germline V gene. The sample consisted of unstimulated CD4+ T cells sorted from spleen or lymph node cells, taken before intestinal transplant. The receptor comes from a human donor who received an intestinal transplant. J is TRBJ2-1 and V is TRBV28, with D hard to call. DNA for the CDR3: TGTGCCAGCAGTTTATTACGTGGCAACAATGAGCAGTTCTTC. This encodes CASSLLRGNNEQFF.